This entry lists 26 T cell receptor beta chains sequenced from one sample in a study of blood T cells in healthy people across ages. A J-beta primer mix and a sample-barcoded 5' primer were used in a second PCR of roughly 6 to 11 cycles. TCRdb re-called the 5' RACE reads with MiXCR, one entry per CDR3 protein. The sample lists around 800,000 distinct CDR3 sequences; 46% were seen once. Sample: blood. Every receptor here comes from an older man in good health.

This clonotype showed up just a few times. V gene TRBV7-2 combines with J gene TRBJ2-3; 7 nucleotides match TRBD1. The ends lost 3 bases at V and 3 bases at J; junction bases unmatched: 6. The CDR3 loop spans 15 amino acids. Germline CDR1 reads SGHTA; CDR2 reads FQGNSA. CDR3 bases: TGTGCCAGCAGCTTGGGGACAGTCACAACAGATACGCAGTATTTT. It is translated as CASSLGTVTTDTQYF.

The genes are TRBV5-4 and TRBJ1-2, with D maybe TRBD1 (6 bases). V was trimmed by 4 bases and J by 5 bases, leaving 15 bases between them. The germline gives CDR1 SGHNT, CDR2 YYREEE (reference sequence). The CDR3 spans 14 residues. Here the CDR3 DNA reads TGTGCCAGCAGCCCGCCTTGGGGGCCTTATGGCTACACCTTC. Protein: CASSPPWGPYGYTF.

V is TRBV14 and J is TRBJ2-5; 8 bases fit TRBD1. Germline trimming cut 4 bases from V and 6 bases from J; bases unmatched to any gene: 4. In germline, CDR1 is SGHDN, CDR2 FVKESK. The CDR3 has 13 amino acids. CDR3: CASSLRGLQTQYF. As DNA, the CDR3 is TGTGCCAGCAGCCTCAGGGGGCTTCAGACCCAGTACTTC.

This chain links TRBV7-2 with TRBJ2-6; D gene uncertain. The CDR3 is 16 residues long. The V gene's germline CDR1 is SGHTA and CDR2 FQGNSA. V lost 5 bases, J lost 0 bases, and 11 bases lay in between. The CDR3 reads CASSRSSTSGANVLTF. In DNA, the CDR3 is TGTGCCAGCAGCCGTAGTTCCACCTCTGGGGCCAACGTCCTGACTTTC. Drawing the rest from reference TRBV7-2 and TRBJ2-6, the complete variable domain is GAGVSQSPSNKVTEKGKDVELRCDPISGHTALYWYRQSLGQGLEFLIYFQGNSAPDKSGLPSDRFSAERTGGSVSTLTIQRTQQEDSAVYLCASSRSSTSGANVLTFGAGSRLTVL.

This clonotype was observed once. Germline and junction disagree at one end, which may indicate a read error. The chain employs TRBV20-1 and TRBJ2-7; D may correspond to TRBD1 or TRBD2 (5 bases each). Germline CDR1 is DFQATT and CDR2 is SNEGSKA (reference sequence). There are 14 residues in the CDR3. This CDR3 reads CSASRDLSSYEQDF. The DNA for the CDR3 is TGCAGTGCCAGCAGGGACCTTAGCTCCTACGAGCAGGACTTC.

Remarks on this clonotype: An end of the junction does not agree with germline; a read error may underlie this. The rearrangement joins TRBV3-1 to TRBJ1-5; D unclear. Germline V gives CDR1 LGHDT, CDR2 YNNKEL (reference sequence). The CDR3 covers 14 residues. CDR3 in amino acids: CAGSQGHSNQPQHF. The CDR3 DNA follows: TGTGCCGGCAGCCAAGGGCACAGTAATCAGCCCCAGCATTTT. The full variable domain, rest sourced from reference TRBV3-1 and TRBJ1-5, is DTAVSQTPKYLVTQMGNDKSIKCEQNLGHDTMYWYKQDSKKFLKIMFSYNNKELIINETVPNRFSPKSPDKAHLNLHINSLELGDSAVYFCAGSQGHSNQPQHFGDGTRLSIL.

This sequence joins TRBV9 and TRBJ1-1; D is possibly TRBD1 (5 bases). The CDR3 extends over 17 amino acids. With 0 bases removed from V and 2 bases from J, the gap between germline ends came to 17 bases. Per the germline V gene, CDR1 is SGDLS and CDR2 is YYNGEE. The CDR3 coding sequence is TGTGCCAGCAGCGTAGATGTGGCAGTCGGGACTAACACTGAAGCTTTCTTT. This gives the protein CASSVDVAVGTNTEAFF.

The chain couples TRBV5-1 to TRBJ1-1; maybe TRBD1 (5 bases). Germline values: CDR1 SGHRS, CDR2 YFSETQ. The CDR3 consists of 14 residues. V lost 3 bases and J 4 bases, leaving 13 bases between the germline ends. The CDR3 bases are TGCGCCAGCAGCTCACGGGAGGGGAGCACTGAAGCTTTCTTT. Translation gives CASSSREGSTEAFF.

The count of this clonotype is one. This rearrangement joins TRBV10-3 to TRBJ1-3; no reliable D call. V was clipped by 7 bases and J by 0 bases, with 10 bases between them. Germline CDR1 and CDR2: ENHRY and SYGVKD. This CDR3 region has 14 residues. In DNA form, the CDR3 reads TGTGCCATCAATACACACATCTCTGGAAACACCATATATTTT. Amino acid sequence: CAINTHISGNTIYF.

In this sample, this clonotype turned up a few times. The rearrangement links TRBV6-2 or TRBV6-3 to TRBJ2-1, with a possible D match to TRBD1 (5 bases). In germline, CDR1 is MNHEY, CDR2 SVGEGT. This CDR3 region has 13 residues. The V end lost 10 bases, the J end lost 3 bases, and 13 bases lay between the germline ends. CDR3 loop: CATLGLNYNEQFF. CDR3 DNA sequence: TGTGCCACCCTGGGGCTTAACTACAATGAGCAGTTCTTC.

This clonotype is a singleton in its sample. This chain links TRBV5-1 with TRBJ2-1, with 13 bases aligning to TRBD2. Per the germline V gene, CDR1 is SGHRS and CDR2 is YFSETQ. J was trimmed by 2 bases and V by 4 bases; bases with no gene match: 6. The CDR3 length is 17 residues. CDR3 in DNA: TGCGCCAGCAGCCCGGGACTAGCGGGGACCACCTACAATGAGCAGTTCTTC. Protein: CASSPGLAGTTYNEQFF.

For the CDR3, the DNA is TGTGCCAGCAGTTACTCGATAGTGAACACTGAAGCTTTCTTT. This codes for CASSYSIVNTEAFF. This chain connects TRBV6-6 to TRBJ1-1; D unresolved. The CDR3 loop spans 14 amino acids. Germline CDR1 and CDR2: MNHNY and SVGAGI (reference sequence). Trimming pared 0 bases from V and 0 bases from J, leaving 5 bases between.

This clonotype turned up a few times. The junction does not match germline at one end; this may be a read error. The rearrangement uses TRBV20-1 and TRBJ2-7; D is unclear. The CDR3 contains 14 residues. CDR1 and CDR2 from the germline V gene are DFQATT and SNEGSKA (reference sequence). CDR3 nucleotides: TGCAGTGCTGGAGATCTCCGTGCTCCCTACGAGCAGTACTTC. Residues: CSAGDLRAPYEQYF.

This clonotype was observed at least ten times. This chain joins TRBV2 and TRBJ2-7, with D possibly matching TRBD2 (6 bases). Trimming stripped 6 bases from V and 0 bases from J, with 9 bases between. Germline CDR1 SNHLY, CDR2 FYNNEI. The CDR3 is made up of 13 amino acids. DNA of the CDR3: TGTGCCAGCAGGGAGGGCTACTCCTACGAGCAGTACTTC. It is translated as CASREGYSYEQYF.

The chain carries TRBV7-2 and TRBJ1-2, with 8 nucleotides matching TRBD1. The V gene's germline CDR1 is SGHTA and CDR2 FQGNSA. The CDR3 totals 17 residues. J lost 7 bases, V lost 5 bases, and 18 bases had no gene match. The CDR3 loop is CASSADWTGRGIGGYTF. Written as DNA, the CDR3 is TGTGCCAGCAGCGCAGATTGGACAGGGAGAGGGATTGGTGGCTACACCTTC.

The chain links TRBV6-2 or TRBV6-3 to TRBJ2-1; D is possibly TRBD2 (6 bases). The CDR3 extends over 14 amino acids. Per germline, CDR1 MNHEY and CDR2 SVGEGT. V lost 10 bases to trimming and J lost 10 bases, with 23 bases between them. In DNA form, the CDR3 reads TGTGCCAATGAGGGAGGCGCCCTGCCGGAGGAGCAGTTCTTC. This encodes CANEGGALPEEQFF.

The genes are TRBV20-1 and TRBJ2-3; TRBD2 matches at 8 bases. CDR1 DFQATT and CDR2 SNEGSKA come from the germline V gene (reference sequence). The CDR3 is made up of 17 amino acids. With 1 base clipped from V and 2 bases from J, the junction kept 11 bases outside the gene matches. CDR3 coding DNA: TGCAGTGCTAGAGCTACGGGTACTAGCGGAACCACAGATACGCAGTATTTT. This sequence encodes CSARATGTSGTTDTQYF.

The J gene is TRBJ2-1, the V gene TRBV24-1, with a tentative D call TRBD1 (5 bases). Germline V CDR1 and CDR2: KGHDR, SFDVKD. This CDR3 contains 12 residues. Trimming cost V 9 bases and J 6 bases, with 11 bases left between them. CDR3 sequence: CATGAALNEQFF. CDR3 in DNA: TGTGCCACCGGGGCGGCCCTCAATGAGCAGTTCTTC.

This clonotype was found a few times. This chain uses TRBV11-2 with TRBJ2-3, with a weak D call TRBD2 (5 bases). This CDR3 has 15 residues. Germline V lookup: CDR1 SGHAT, CDR2 FQNNGV. V was shortened by 0 bases and J by 0 bases, with 7 bases between the two germline ends. CDR3 amino acids: CASSLDGLSTDTQYF. The DNA of the CDR3 is TGTGCCAGCAGCTTAGATGGACTTAGCACAGATACGCAGTATTTT.

The rearrangement uses TRBV5-1 and TRBJ2-1; 10 bases match TRBD1. The trim removed 2 bases at V and 7 bases at J, leaving 6 bases unmatched. The CDR3 contains 15 residues. CDR1 and CDR2 (germline): SGHRS, YFSETQ. The CDR3 loop is CASSFSGTGANEQFF. CDR3 DNA sequence: TGCGCCAGCAGCTTCTCCGGGACAGGGGCGAATGAGCAGTTCTTC.

CDR3 sequence reads: CASSLGTLRGSDTQYF. CDR3 nucleotides: TGTGCCAGCAGCTTAGGAACCTTGCGGGGCTCCGATACGCAGTATTTT. The J gene is TRBJ2-3, the V gene TRBV7-2, with TRBD2 as a possible D gene (6 bases). The length of the CDR3 is 16 residues. Per the germline V gene, CDR1 is SGHTA and CDR2 is FQGNSA. V lost 1 base, J lost 6 bases, and 17 bases lay in between.

This clonotype was recorded at least ten times. J is TRBJ2-3 and V is TRBV4-3; 14 bases align to TRBD2. V lost 4 bases to trimming and J lost 4 bases; unmatched junction nucleotides: 1. The CDR3 has 15 residues. The germline V gene encodes CDR1 LGHNA and CDR2 YSLEER. The CDR3 nucleotides read TGCGCCAGCAGCCGGGGACTAGCGGGAGCAGATACGCAGTATTTT. Its translation is CASSRGLAGADTQYF.

The chain recombines TRBV19 with TRBJ1-5; D is ambiguous. The V end lost 3 bases, the J end lost 1 base, and 1 base lay between the germline ends. CDR1 and CDR2 from the germline V gene are LNHDA and SQIVND (reference sequence). The length of the CDR3 is 12 residues. The CDR3 loop reads CASSISNQPQHF. The CDR3 nucleotides are TGTGCCAGTAGTATCAGCAATCAGCCCCAGCATTTT.

The J gene is TRBJ2-3, the V gene TRBV27; D not resolved. The CDR3 sequence is 15 residues long. CDR1 and CDR2 from the germline V gene are MNHEY and SMNVEV (reference sequence). V lost 7 bases and J 4 bases, leaving 18 bases between the germline ends. CDR3 coding DNA: TGTGCCAGCACGCAGACATACTCAAGGGCAGATACGCAGTATTTT. It specifies CASTQTYSRADTQYF.

This clonotype was seen repeatedly, ten times or more. The V call is TRBV20-1, the J call TRBJ2-5; 8 nucleotides line up with TRBD1. The CDR3 is 15 amino acids. With 2 bases clipped from V and 6 bases from J, the junction kept 11 bases outside the gene matches. From germline, CDR1 is DFQATT and CDR2 SNEGSKA (reference sequence). The DNA of the CDR3 is TGCAGTGCTAGACCGACAGGGGTCGGAAGACAGACCCAGTACTTC. Translating gives CSARPTGVGRQTQYF.

J is TRBJ2-3 and V is TRBV7-9; D ambiguous. CDR3 length equals 12 residues. The V and J ends lost 1 base and 8 bases respectively, with 7 bases between them. The germline V gene encodes CDR1 SEHNR and CDR2 FQNEAQ (reference sequence). The CDR3 sequence is CASSLDTATQYF. The CDR3, as DNA: TGTGCCAGCAGCTTAGACACTGCTACGCAGTATTTT.